This TCR beta chain was sequenced in a study of blood T cell repertoires in COVID-19 (dated by TCRdb to the early 2020s). About the full investigation: Samples covering the acute and convalescent phases of COVID-19 were provided by collaborators in the United States, Italy and Spain. The repertoires were made available in a free public database intended to serve as a resource for research on the immune response to SARS-CoV-2. Sample metadata almost always included a de-identified subject ID, COVID-19 status, age in years and sex. Where available, HLA class I and class II types were taken from metadata supplied by the sample provider and were not determined by assay-based typing. Deeply sampled blood TCRbeta repertoires from subjects exposed to, actively infected with, or recovered from COVID-19 were included in the dataset. The samples were drawn from the first 160 participants of the ongoing ImmuneRACE study and from roughly 1,300 subjects provided by 6 global collaborators. The prospective study material was composed of cDNA or gDNA derived from T cells, B-cell-depleted T cells, or PBMCs.

The collaborating institutions used their own protocols to collect whole blood in K2EDTA tubes. For TCRbeta analysis, collaborator samples were shipped as frozen whole blood, as isolated PBMCs, or as DNA extracted from either sample type. For this clone: Its antigen is not yet known. Base qualities are missing; no much larger clone stands one base away.

The full study reports these points: The quantity of clinical and demographic metadata differed by source and by participant and was supplied without curation.

The immunoSEQ Assay, a bias-controlled multiplex PCR, was used to amplify TCRbeta CDR3 regions from genomic DNA. Processing in the source paper ran as follows. The number of nucleated cells in each sample was estimated by amplification of reference gene primers within the assay. To quantify the absolute abundance of each unique TCRbeta CDR3 rearrangement, sequence reads were collapsed and filtered. For each sample, productive Simpson clonality was calculated as the square root of Simpson's diversity index over productive rearrangements. TCRdb mirrors the immuneACCESS table, restricted to in-frame sequences. Some clones are absent from its copies; in checked studies, under half trace to an unresolved V gene, and the reason for the others is unknown. V and J calls and clone size are those listed in that table; D and trimming were worked out from the DNA. This sample holds about 170,000 clones; 83% were observed only once. 2% to 2.5% of the sample rests with the top ten.

V drops 5 bases and J drops 1 base, leaving 20 bases in between. CDR1 and CDR2, looked up from the germline V gene, are SGHVS and FQNEAQ. The CDR3, cysteine through phenylalanine, is 17 amino acids long. CDR3 DNA only is kept here, 51 bases in frame from base 1. The sequence was obtained from a woman of 80 years or more with acute or convalescent COVID-19. Sequencing was carried out using peripheral blood. The rearrangement joined TRBV7-8 to TRBJ1-2; the D gene lacks a confident call. The CDR3 loop reads CASSLLSAGTDNYGYTF. The DNA reads TGTGCCAGCAGCCTCTTGTCGGCAGGAACAGATAACTATGGCTACACCTTC.